This T cell receptor (beta chain) was profiled in a study of cytomegalovirus exposure and HLA in healthy donors. The donors were members of the validation cohort, which comprised more than 90 subjects and was separate from the first cohort of 666 subjects. Generated by immunoSEQ multiplex PCR, the TCRdb table keeps only in-frame clones and is missing some. The sample yields roughly 200,000 clones, more than 75% seen once. Per germline, CDR1 SGDLS and CDR2 YYNGEE. The CDR3 runs to 15 residues. V lost 0 bases to trimming and J lost 3 bases; unmatched junction nucleotides: 5. Findings of the study overall: Listed as cytomegalovirus-associated were 150 or so TCR beta chains. A later analysis found first-cohort TCR clusters tended to co-occur in the 120 validation repertoires. Many donors shared some public TCRs, even though most TCR sequences were rare.

About this clone: Antigen specificity is unknown.

Sequences were obtained from PBMCs. The chain uses TRBV9 and TRBJ2-7; TRBD2 matches at 8 bases. This TCR was recovered from a man aged 25 to 45 in good health and CMV-seropositive. CDR3: CASSVGLAGGYEQYF. The CDR3 DNA reads as TGTGCCAGCAGCGTAGGGCTAGCGGGTGGCTACGAGCAGTACTTC.